Listed below are T cell receptor beta chains from one sample, sequenced in a study of T cell changes during pregnancy in multiple sclerosis. Sequencing was performed with immunoSEQ multiplex PCR; in TCRdb, only in-frame clones are kept and a portion is missing. The sample lists about 70,000 clones, about 94% occurring once. The material sequenced was peripheral blood, taken in the third trimester of pregnancy. The receptors shown here come from a female donor with multiple sclerosis, enrolled in a pregnancy study. Both conserved end residues are part of each CDR3. The D gene is left open where the match is weak. The size entry is marked missing in some rows and otherwise reads once, few, many or a size class.

>TRBV2|once|TRBJ2-3|.
CAWYFGTTSGTDTQYF
TGTGCCTGGTACTTCGGGACGACTAGTGGTACAGATACGCAGTATTTT
>TRBV7-6|.|TRBJ2-1|.
CASSLGAREGEQFF
TGTGCCAGCAGCTTAGGCGCCCGAGAGGGTGAGCAGTTCTTC
>TRBV6-5|.|TRBJ2-2|.
CASSYSAGNTGELFF
TGTGCCAGCAGTTACTCCGCAGGGAACACCGGGGAGCTGTTTTTT
>TRBV11-3|.|TRBJ2-6|.
CASSLDMDPGSGANVLTF
TGTGCCAGCAGCTTAGATATGGATCCGGGATCTGGGGCCAACGTCCTGACTTTC
>TRBV6-5|once|TRBJ2-3|TRBD2
CASSYSGLAGVDTQYF
TGTGCCAGCAGTTACTCGGGACTAGCGGGGGTAGATACGCAGTATTTT
>TRBV14|.|TRBJ1-1|TRBD1
CASSHDRGVVNTEAFF
TGTGCCAGCAGCCACGACAGGGGAGTAGTGAACACTGAAGCTTTCTTT
>TRBV6-5|.|TRBJ1-1|TRBD1
CASSPGQGKAFF
TGTGCCAGCAGTCCAGGACAGGGGAAAGCTTTCTTT
>TRBV7-2|.|TRBJ1-1|.
CASSLTMWGPGTEAFF
TGTGCCAGCAGCTTAACGATGTGGGGGCCAGGGACTGAAGCTTTCTTT
>TRBV4-3|.|TRBJ1-6|.
CASSTDRISPLHF
TGCGCCAGCAGCACAGACAGGATTTCACCCCTCCACTTT
>TRBV29-1|.|TRBJ1-5|.
CSGVNLNQPQHF
TGCAGCGGCGTCAACCTTAATCAGCCCCAGCATTTT
>TRBV19|.|TRBJ2-7|TRBD1
CASSFPGQSYEQYF
TGTGCCAGTAGTTTTCCGGGACAGTCCTACGAGCAGTACTTC
>TRBV5-8|.|TRBJ1-1|.
CASSLVGGSGTEAFF
TGTGCCAGCAGCTTAGTGGGGGGAAGTGGTACTGAAGCTTTCTTT